The entry that follows covers one T cell receptor (beta chain) sequence. Its target antigen remains unknown. No much larger clone is present one base from it, and per-base qualities are unavailable. The donors belonged to the validation cohort of around 110 subjects, which was separate from the approximately 700-subject first cohort. These data are taken from a study of cytomegalovirus exposure and HLA in healthy donors (dated by TCRdb to between 2016 and 2019). Regarding the research as a whole: A later analysis indicated that the 100 to 150 validation repertoires were generated on the platform also employed for the roughly 730 repertoires of the first cohort. A separate validation cohort of over a hundred different subjects was used in addition to the approximately 700-subject first cohort. The study combined high-throughput TCR immunosequencing, statistical association of individual TCRs with disease status, and machine learning to predict cytomegalovirus infection status. The aim of the study was to test whether cataloging public T cell receptors could identify signatures of past pathogen exposure. Findings and caveats that apply to the study as a whole: Across donors, most TCR sequences were observed very rarely, whereas some public TCRs were present in many individuals. Subsequent analysis determined that TCRs grouped into clusters in the first cohort also showed a tendency toward co-occurrence across the 130 or so validation repertoires, and 94% of cluster scores exceeded 0. In vitro tests confirmed that three of the cytomegalovirus-associated TCR beta chains recognize cytomegalovirus antigens. The authors suggested that the approach could potentially be extended to other disease states and immunological phenotypes. Cytomegalovirus status was reported to be diagnosed by the classifier with high specificity and sensitivity in both the original and validation cohorts. The study gave a list of around 170 TCR beta chains associated with cytomegalovirus. A later analysis had no HLA typing for the validation cohort, so co-occurrence there was scored across all 110 or so repertoires.

The receptor library was made with the immunoSEQ multiplex PCR assay. In the paper's pipeline: A statistical classification framework was developed to diagnose cytomegalovirus status using the catalog of TCR beta chain sequences. Imported from immuneACCESS, the table was reduced by TCRdb to in-frame sequences with V and J called. These copies leave out some clones; in studies compared against another copy, an unresolved V gene accounts for under half, and the cause of the remainder is not known. V and J calls and clone size are those listed in that table; D and trimming were worked out from the DNA. The sample contains 300,000 to 400,000 clones, 70% to 90% of them found a single time. Clones ranked in the top ten supply roughly 0.75% of the sample. Spanning cysteine to phenylalanine, the CDR3 consists of 15 amino acids. Only the CDR3 portion is preserved as DNA: 45 bases, with reading frame beginning at the first base. The junction carries 12 bases between V and J, which are trimmed by 3 bases and 2 bases respectively. CDR1 MNHEY and CDR2 SVGAGI are derived from the germline V gene.

Sequencing was done on a sample of PBMCs. The V and J segments used are TRBV6-5 and TRBJ2-3; TRBD1 might be the D gene, on 6 matching bases. The TCR sequence derives from a woman between 18 and 29 years old in good health and CMV-seronegative. The DNA sequence is given as TGTGCCAGCAGTTATAACAGGGCGTCCACAGATACGCAGTATTTT. This yields the protein CASSYNRASTDTQYF.